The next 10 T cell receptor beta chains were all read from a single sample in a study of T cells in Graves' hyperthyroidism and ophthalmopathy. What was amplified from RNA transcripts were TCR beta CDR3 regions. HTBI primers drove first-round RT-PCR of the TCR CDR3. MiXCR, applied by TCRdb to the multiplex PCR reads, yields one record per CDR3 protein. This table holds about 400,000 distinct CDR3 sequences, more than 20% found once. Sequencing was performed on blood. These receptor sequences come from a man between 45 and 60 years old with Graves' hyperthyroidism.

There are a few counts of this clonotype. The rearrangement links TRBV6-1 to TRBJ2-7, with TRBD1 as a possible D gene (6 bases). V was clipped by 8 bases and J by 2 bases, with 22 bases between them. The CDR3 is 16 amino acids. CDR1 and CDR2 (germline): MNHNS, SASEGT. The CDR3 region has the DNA TGTGCCAGCGGCACCCTCGTGGACAGTGCTACCTACGAGCAGTACTTC. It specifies CASGTLVDSATYEQYF.

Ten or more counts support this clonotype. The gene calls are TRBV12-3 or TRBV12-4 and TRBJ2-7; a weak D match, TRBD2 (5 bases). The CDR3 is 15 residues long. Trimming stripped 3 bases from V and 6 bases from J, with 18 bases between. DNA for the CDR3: TGTGCCAGCAGTTTGTCAGCGGTTCCTAAGAGCGAGCAGTACTTC. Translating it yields CASSLSAVPKSEQYF.

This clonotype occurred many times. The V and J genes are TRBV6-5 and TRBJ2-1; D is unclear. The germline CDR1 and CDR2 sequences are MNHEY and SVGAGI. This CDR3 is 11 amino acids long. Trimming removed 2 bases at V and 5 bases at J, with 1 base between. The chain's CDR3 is CASSYDNEQFF. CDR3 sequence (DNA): TGTGCCAGCAGTTACGACAATGAGCAGTTCTTC.

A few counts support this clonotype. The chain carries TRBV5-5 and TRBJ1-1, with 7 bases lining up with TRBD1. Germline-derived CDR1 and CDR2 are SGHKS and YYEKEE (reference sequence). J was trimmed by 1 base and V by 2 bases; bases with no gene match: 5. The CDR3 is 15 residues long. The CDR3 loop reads CASSFRDSPNTEAFF. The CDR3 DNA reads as TGTGCCAGCAGCTTTAGGGACAGCCCGAACACTGAAGCTTTCTTT.

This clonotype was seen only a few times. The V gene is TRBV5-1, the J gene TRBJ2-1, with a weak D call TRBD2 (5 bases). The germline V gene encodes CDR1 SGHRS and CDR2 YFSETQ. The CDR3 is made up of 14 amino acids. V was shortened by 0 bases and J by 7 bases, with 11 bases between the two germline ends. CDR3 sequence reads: CASSLEGGPNEQFF. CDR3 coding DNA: TGCGCCAGCAGCTTGGAGGGCGGGCCGAATGAGCAGTTCTTC.

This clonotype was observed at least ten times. CDR3 sequence reads: CSATPSGIYNEQFF. Here the CDR3 DNA reads TGCAGTGCTACCCCGAGCGGGATTTACAATGAGCAGTTCTTC. This sequence joins TRBV20-1 and TRBJ2-1; TRBD2 matches at 7 bases. Germline V gene sequence: CDR1 DFQATT, CDR2 SNEGSKA (reference sequence). J gave up 4 bases and V 4 bases, and 7 bases lay outside the gene matches. CDR3 length: 14 amino acids.

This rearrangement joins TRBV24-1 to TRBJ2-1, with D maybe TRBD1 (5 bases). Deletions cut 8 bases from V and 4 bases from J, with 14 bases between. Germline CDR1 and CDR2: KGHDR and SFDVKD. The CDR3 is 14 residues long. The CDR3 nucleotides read TGTGCCACCATCAGGGTCGCAGGGTACAATGAGCAGTTCTTC. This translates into CATIRVAGYNEQFF.

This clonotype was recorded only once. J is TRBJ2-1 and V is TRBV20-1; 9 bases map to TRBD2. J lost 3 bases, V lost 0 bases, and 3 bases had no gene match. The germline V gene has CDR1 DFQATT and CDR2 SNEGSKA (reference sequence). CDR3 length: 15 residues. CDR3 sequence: CSARDGGRGYNEQFF. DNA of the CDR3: TGCAGTGCTAGAGACGGCGGGAGGGGCTACAATGAGCAGTTCTTC.

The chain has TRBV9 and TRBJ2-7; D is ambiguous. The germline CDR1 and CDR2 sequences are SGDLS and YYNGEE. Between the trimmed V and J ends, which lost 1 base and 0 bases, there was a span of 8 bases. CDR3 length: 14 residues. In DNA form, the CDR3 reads TGTGCCAGCAGCGTAAGTGGGAACTCCTACGAGCAGTACTTC. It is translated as CASSVSGNSYEQYF.

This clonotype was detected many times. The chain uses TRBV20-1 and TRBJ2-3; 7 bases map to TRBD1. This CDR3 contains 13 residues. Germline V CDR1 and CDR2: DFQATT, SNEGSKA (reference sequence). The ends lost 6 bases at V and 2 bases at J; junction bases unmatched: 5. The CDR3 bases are TGCAGTGCAATACAGGGGTCCACAGATACGCAGTATTTT. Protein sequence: CSAIQGSTDTQYF.